The text below deals with one TCR beta chain. Its antigen is as yet unknown. One end of the junction does not line up with germline, which may come from a read error. Other DNA variants within this sample encode the same CDR3. Blood was collected once per donor into heparin, averaging approximately 0.12 L. This entry belongs to a study of beta chain features in type 1 diabetes. Study-wide findings and caveats: Compared to healthy donors, patients appeared to have naive, central memory and Treg TCRB repertoires that were more alike. Insertions at VDJ junctions were less frequent in type 1 diabetes patients. These patients also deleted more nucleotides at the same junctions. Sequencing of cDNA might inflate the share of cells that strongly express TCR. In all four CD4+ subsets, TCRB CDR3 length was significantly, moderately reduced in type 1 diabetes.

Germline CDR1 is MDHEN and CDR2 is SYDVKM. CDR3 size: 15 residues. Expressed TCRB transcripts were sequenced because the isolated RNA had all been reverse transcribed beforehand. The data were produced by immunoSEQ multiplex PCR, yet TCRdb's version contains in-frame clones alone and is incomplete. There are 25,000 to 30,000 clones in the sample; 65% occur only once, and roughly 2.4% lies in the top ten. The V call is TRBV28, the J call TRBJ2-7, with D perhaps TRBD2 (5 bases). The sequence was obtained from a woman aged 30 to 39 with type 1 diabetes. The sample consisted of Tregs from blood. Written as DNA, the CDR3 is TGTGCCAGCAGGCCCTCTGAGCGGCCGCCCTACGAGCAGTATTTC. Residues: CASRPSERPPYEQYF.